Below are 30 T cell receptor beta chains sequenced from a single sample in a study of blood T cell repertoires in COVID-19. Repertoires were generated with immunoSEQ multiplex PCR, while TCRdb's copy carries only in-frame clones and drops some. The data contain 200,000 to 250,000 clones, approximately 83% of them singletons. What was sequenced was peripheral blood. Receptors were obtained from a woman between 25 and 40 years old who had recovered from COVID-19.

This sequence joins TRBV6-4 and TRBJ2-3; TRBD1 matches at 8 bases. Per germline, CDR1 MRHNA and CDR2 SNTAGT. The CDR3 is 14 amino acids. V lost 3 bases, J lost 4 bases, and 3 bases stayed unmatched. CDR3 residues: CASSEQGVADTQYF. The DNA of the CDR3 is TGTGCCAGCAGTGAACAGGGGGTGGCAGATACGCAGTATTTT.

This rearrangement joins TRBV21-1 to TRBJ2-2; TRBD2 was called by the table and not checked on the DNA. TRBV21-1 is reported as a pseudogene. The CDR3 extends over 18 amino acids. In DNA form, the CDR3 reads TGTGCCAGCAGCAGCCGAGCGGGACCTCAACGGGACACCGGGGAGCTGTTTTTT. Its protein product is CASSSRAGPQRDTGELFF.

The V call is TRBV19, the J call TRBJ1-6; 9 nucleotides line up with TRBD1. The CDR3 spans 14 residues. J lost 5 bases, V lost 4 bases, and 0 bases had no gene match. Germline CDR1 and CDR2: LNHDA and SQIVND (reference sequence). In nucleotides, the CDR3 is TGTGCCAGTAGTAGACAGGGGGATAATTCACCCCTCCACTTT. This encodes CASSRQGDNSPLHF.

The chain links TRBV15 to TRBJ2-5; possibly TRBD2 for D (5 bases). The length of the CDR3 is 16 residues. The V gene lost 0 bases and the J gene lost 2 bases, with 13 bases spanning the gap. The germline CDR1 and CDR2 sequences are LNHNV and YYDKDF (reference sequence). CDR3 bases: TGTGCCACCAGCAGAGATTTAAAGAGACTACAAGAGACCCAGTACTTC. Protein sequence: CATSRDLKRLQETQYF. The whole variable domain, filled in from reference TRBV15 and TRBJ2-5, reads DAMVIQNPRYQVTQFGKPVTLSCSQTLNHNVMYWYQQKSSQAPKLLFHYYDKDFNNEADTPDNFQSRRPNTSFCFLDIRSPGLGDTAMYLCATSRDLKRLQETQYFGPGTRLLVL.

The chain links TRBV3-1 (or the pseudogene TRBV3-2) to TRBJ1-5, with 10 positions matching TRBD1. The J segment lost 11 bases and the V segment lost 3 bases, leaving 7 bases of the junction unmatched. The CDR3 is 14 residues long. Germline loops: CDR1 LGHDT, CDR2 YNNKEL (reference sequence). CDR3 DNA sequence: TGTGCCAGCAGCCAGAATGGTGGACAGGGGGCCCAGCATTTT. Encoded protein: CASSQNGGQGAQHF.

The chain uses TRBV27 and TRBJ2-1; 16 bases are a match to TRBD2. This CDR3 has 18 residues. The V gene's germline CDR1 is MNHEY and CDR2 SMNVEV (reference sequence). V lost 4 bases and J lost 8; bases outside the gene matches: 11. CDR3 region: CASSSPGTSGGALDEQFF. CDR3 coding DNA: TGTGCCAGCAGTTCTCCCGGGACTAGCGGGGGGGCATTGGATGAGCAGTTCTTC.

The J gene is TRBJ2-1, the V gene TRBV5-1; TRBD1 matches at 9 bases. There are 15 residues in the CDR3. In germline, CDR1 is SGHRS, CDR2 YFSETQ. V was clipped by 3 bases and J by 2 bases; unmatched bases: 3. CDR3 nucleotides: TGCGCCAGCAGCTCACAGGGGGCGGCCTACAATGAGCAGTTCTTC. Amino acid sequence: CASSSQGAAYNEQFF.

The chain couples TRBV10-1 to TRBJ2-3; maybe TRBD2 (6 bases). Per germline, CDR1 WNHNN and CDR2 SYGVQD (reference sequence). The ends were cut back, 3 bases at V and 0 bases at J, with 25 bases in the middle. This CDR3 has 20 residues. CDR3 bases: TGCGCCAGCAGTGAATCTCTGCGGGGTGAAGGACAAGATAGCACAGATACGCAGTATTTT. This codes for CASSESLRGEGQDSTDTQYF.

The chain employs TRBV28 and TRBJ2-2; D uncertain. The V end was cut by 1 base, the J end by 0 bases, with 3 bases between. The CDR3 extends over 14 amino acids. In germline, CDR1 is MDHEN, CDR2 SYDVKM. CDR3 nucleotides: TGTGCCAGCAGTTTATACACGAACACCGGGGAGCTGTTTTTT. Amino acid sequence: CASSLYTNTGELFF. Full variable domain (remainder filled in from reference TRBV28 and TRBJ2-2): DVKVTQSSRYLVKRTGEKVFLECVQDMDHENMFWYRQDPGLGLRLIYFSYDVKMKEKGDIPEGYSVSREKKERFSLILESASTNQTSMYLCASSLYTNTGELFFGEGSRLTVL.

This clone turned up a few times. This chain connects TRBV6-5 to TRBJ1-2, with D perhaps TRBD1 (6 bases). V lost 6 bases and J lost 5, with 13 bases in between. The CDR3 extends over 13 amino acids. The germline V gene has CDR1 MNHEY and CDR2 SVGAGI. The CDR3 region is CASRSGQSYGYTF. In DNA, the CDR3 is TGTGCCAGCAGGAGCGGACAGTCATATGGCTACACCTTC.

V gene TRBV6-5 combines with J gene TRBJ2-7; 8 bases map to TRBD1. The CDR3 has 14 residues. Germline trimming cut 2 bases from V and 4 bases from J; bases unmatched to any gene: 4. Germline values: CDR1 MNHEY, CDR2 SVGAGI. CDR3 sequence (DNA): TGTGCCAGCAGTTACGGACAGGGCGCATACGAGCAGTACTTC. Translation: CASSYGQGAYEQYF.

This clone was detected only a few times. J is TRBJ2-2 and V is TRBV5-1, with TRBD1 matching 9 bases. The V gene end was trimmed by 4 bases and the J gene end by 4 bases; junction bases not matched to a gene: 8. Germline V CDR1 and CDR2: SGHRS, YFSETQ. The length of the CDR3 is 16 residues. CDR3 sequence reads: CASSMGQGPGTGELFF. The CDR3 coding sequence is TGCGCCAGCAGCATGGGACAGGGTCCGGGCACCGGGGAGCTGTTTTTT.

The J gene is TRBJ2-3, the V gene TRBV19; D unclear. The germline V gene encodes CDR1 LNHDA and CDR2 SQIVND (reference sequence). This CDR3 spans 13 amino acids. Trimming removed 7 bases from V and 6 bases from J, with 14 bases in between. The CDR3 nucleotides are TGTGCCAGTACCCTAACGGGTCACGATACGCAGTATTTT. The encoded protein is CASTLTGHDTQYF.

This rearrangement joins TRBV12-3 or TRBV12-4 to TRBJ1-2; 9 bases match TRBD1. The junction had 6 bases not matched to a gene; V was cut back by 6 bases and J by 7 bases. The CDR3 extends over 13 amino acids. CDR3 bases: TGTGCCAGCAGCATCATGACAGGGGGTGGCTACACCTTC. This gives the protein CASSIMTGGGYTF.

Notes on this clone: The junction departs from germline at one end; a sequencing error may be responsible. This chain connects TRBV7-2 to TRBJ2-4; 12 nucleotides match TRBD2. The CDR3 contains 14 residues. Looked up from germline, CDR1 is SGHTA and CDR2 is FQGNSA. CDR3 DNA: TGTGCCAGCAGCCTAGCGGGGGGGAAAAACATTCAGTACTTC. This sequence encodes CASSLAGGKNIQYF.

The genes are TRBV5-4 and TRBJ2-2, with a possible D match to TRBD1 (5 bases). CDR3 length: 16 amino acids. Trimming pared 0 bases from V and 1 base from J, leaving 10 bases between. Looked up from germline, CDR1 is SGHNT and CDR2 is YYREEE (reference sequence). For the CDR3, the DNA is TGTGCCAGCAGCTTGGGACAGAGATTGAACACCGGGGAGCTGTTTTTT. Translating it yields CASSLGQRLNTGELFF.

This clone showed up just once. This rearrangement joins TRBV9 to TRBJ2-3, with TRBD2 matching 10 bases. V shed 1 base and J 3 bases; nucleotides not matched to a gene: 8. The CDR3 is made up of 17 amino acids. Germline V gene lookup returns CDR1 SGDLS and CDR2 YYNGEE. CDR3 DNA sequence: TGTGCCAGCAGCGTACCGGAGCGGGGGGGCCGGACAGATACGCAGTATTTT. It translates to CASSVPERGGRTDTQYF.

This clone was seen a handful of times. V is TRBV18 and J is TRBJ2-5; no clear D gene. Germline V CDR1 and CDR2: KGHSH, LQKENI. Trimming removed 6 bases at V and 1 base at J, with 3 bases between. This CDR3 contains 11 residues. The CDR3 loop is CASSRQETQYF. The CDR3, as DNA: TGTGCCAGCTCCCGCCAAGAGACCCAGTACTTC. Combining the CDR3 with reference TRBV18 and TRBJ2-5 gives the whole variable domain NAGVMQNPRHLVRRRGQEARLRCSPMKGHSHVYWYRQLPEEGLKFMVYLQKENIIDESGMPKERFSAEFPKEGPSILRIQQVVRGDSAAYFCASSRQETQYFGPGTRLLVL.

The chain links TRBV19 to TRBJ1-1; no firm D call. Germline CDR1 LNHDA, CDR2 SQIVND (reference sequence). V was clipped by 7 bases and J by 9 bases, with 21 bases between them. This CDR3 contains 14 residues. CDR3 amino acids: CASTPFGSGGKAFF. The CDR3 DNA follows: TGTGCCAGTACCCCCTTCGGGTCAGGAGGGAAAGCTTTCTTT.

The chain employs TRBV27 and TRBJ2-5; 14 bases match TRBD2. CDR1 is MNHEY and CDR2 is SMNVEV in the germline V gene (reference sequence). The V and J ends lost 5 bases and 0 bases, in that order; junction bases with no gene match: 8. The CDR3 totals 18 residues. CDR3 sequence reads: CASSLRGTSGRDQETQYF. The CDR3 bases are TGTGCCAGCAGTCTAAGGGGGACTAGCGGGAGAGACCAAGAGACCCAGTACTTC.

Here the CDR3 DNA reads TGTGCCAGCAGCTCGGGGACTACAAGCACAGATACGCAGTATTTT. The encoded protein is CASSSGTTSTDTQYF. This chain uses TRBV28 with TRBJ2-3; 7 nucleotides align to TRBD2. V shed 6 bases, J shed 0 bases, and the junction held 6 bases outside the gene matches. The CDR3 contains 15 residues. Germline V CDR1 and CDR2: MDHEN, SYDVKM.

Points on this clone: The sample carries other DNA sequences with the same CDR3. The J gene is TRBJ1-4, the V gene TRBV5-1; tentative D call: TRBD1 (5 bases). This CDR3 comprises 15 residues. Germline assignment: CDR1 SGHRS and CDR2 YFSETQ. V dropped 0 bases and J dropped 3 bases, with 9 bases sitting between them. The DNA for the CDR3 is TGCGCCAGCAGCTTGGAAGGGGCTTCTAATGAAAAACTGTTTTTT. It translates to CASSLEGASNEKLFF.

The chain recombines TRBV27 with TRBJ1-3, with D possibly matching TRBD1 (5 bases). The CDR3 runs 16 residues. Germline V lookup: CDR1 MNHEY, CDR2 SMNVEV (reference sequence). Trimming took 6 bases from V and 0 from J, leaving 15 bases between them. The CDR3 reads CASSPRQFLSGNTIYF. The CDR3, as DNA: TGTGCCAGCAGCCCCCGACAGTTTCTCTCTGGAAACACCATATATTTT.

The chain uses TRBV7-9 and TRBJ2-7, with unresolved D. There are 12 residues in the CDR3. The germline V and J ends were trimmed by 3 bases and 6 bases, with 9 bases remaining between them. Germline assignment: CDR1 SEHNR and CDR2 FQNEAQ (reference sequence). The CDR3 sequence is CASSFTPGEQYF. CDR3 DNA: TGTGCCAGCAGCTTTACTCCCGGCGAGCAGTACTTC.

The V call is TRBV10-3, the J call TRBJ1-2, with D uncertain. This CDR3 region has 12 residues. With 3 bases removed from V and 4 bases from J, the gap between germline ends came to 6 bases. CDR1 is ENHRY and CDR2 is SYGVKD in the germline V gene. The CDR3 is CAISDKSYGYTF. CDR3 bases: TGTGCCATCAGTGATAAGAGCTATGGCTACACCTTC.

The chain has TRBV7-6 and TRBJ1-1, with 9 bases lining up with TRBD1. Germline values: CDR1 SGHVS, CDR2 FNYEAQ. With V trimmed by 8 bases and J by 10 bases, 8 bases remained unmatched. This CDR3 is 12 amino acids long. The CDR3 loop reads CASSPTGGRAFF. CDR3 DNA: TGTGCCAGCTCCCCGACAGGGGGGCGAGCTTTCTTT.

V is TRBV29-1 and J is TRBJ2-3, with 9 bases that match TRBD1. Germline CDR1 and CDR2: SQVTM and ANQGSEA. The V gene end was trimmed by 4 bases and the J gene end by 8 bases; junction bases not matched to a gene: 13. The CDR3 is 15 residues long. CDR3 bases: TGCAGCGTTGCGGCGAGGACAGGGGAGGTGGGTACGCAGTATTTT. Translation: CSVAARTGEVGTQYF.

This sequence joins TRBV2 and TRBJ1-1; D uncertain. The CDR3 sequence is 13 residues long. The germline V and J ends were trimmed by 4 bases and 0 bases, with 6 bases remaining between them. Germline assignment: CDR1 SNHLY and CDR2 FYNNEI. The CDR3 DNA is TGTGCCAGCAGTGGAGGGATGAACACTGAAGCTTTCTTT. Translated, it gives CASSGGMNTEAFF. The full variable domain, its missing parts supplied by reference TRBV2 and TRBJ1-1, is EPEVTQTPSHQVTQMGQEVILRCVPISNHLYFYWYRQILGQKVEFLVSFYNNEISEKSEIFDDQFSVERPDGSNFTLKIRSTKLEDSAMYFCASSGGMNTEAFFGQGTRLTVV.

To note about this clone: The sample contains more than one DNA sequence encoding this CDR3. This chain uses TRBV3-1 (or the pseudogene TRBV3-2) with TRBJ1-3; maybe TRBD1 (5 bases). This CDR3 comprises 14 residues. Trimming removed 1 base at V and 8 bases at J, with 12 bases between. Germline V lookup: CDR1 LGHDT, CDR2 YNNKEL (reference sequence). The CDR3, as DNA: TGTGCCAGCAGCCAAGGTCAGGGTATGGACACCATATATTTT. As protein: CASSQGQGMDTIYF.

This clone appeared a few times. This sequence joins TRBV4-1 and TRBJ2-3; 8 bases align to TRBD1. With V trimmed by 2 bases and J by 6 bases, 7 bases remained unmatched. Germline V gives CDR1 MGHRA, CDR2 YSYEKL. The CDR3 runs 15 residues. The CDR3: CASSQNSQGADTQYF. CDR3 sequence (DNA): TGCGCCAGCAGCCAAAACTCCCAGGGGGCGGATACGCAGTATTTT.